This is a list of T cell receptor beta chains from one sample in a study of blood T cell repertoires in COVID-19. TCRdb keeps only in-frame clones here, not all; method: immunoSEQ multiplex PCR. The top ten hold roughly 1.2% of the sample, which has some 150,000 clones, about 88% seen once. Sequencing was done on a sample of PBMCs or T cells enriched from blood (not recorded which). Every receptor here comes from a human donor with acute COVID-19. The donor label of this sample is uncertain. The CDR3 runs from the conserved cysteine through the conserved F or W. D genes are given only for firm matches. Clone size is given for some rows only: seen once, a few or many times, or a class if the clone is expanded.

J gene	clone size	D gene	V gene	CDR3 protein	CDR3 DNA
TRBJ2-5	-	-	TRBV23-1	CASSQSETDAEETQYF	TGCGCCAGCAGTCAGAGCGAGACAGACGCCGAAGAGACCCAGTACTTC
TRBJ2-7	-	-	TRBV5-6	CASSRDYEQYF	TGTGCCAGCAGCCGGGACTACGAGCAGTACTTC
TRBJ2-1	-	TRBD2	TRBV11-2	CASSSTSGDWEQFF	TGTGCCAGCAGCTCGACTAGCGGGGATTGGGAGCAGTTCTTC
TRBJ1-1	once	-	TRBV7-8	CASSLAFIGVEDTEAFF	TGTGCCAGCAGCTTAGCGTTTATTGGGGTGGAGGACACTGAAGCTTTCTTT
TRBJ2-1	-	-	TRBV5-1	CASSLRPPGQFF	TGCGCCAGCAGCTTGAGACCACCGGGGCAGTTCTTC
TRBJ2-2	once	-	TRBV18	CASSPSNTGELFF	TGTGCCAGCTCACCCTCGAACACCGGGGAGCTGTTTTTT
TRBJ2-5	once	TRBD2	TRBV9	CASSVVGSGGLTPQETQYF	TGTGCCAGCAGCGTAGTTGGTAGCGGGGGGTTAACCCCTCAAGAGACCCAGTACTTC
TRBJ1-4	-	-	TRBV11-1	CASSPGLVAYNEKLFF	TGTGCCAGCAGCCCCGGACTCGTTGCGTATAATGAAAAACTGTTTTTT
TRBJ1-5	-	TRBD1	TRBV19	CASSPWDRGKQPQHF	TGTGCCAGTAGCCCCTGGGACAGGGGGAAACAGCCCCAGCATTTT
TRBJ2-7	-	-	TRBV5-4	CASSPISGRAGEQYF	TGTGCCAGCAGCCCAATTAGTGGGCGGGCGGGGGAGCAGTACTTC
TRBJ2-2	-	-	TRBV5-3	CARSQRALNTGELFF	TGTGCCAGAAGCCAGAGGGCCTTGAACACCGGGGAGCTGTTTTTT